The present entry profiles one TCR beta chain with its context. What it recognizes is unknown. Primers included in the PCR were 60 Vbeta and 13 Jbeta primers. The protocol was immunoSEQ multiplex PCR, while the TCRdb copy is restricted to in-frame clones and leaves out a portion. Of approximately 110,000 clones in the sample, just under 80% were seen once. The data originate from a study of cytomegalovirus exposure and HLA in healthy donors. Study summary: Counted in an early data release were approximately 85 million unique TCRs from HLA-typed donors.

Study conclusions and caveats: Three CMV-associated chains were confirmed in vitro to be specific for CMV antigens. Per a prior analysis, the majority of TCR beta V segments were productive roughly 87% or roughly 30% of the time.

The germline V and J ends were trimmed by 0 bases and 5 bases, with 11 bases remaining between them. There are 15 residues in the CDR3. Germline CDR1 is SGHTS and CDR2 is YDEGEE. The sequencing input was PBMCs. The origin of this receptor is a man aged 30 to 45 in good health and CMV-seronegative. The rearrangement joins TRBV5-8 to TRBJ2-2, with a tentative D call TRBD1 (5 bases). Written as DNA, the CDR3 is TGTGCCAGCAGCTTGGGGGGCATAGGAACCGGGGAGCTGTTTTTT. Its protein product is CASSLGGIGTGELFF. The full variable domain, its missing parts supplied by reference TRBV5-8 and TRBJ2-2, is EAGVTQSPTHLIKTRGQQATLRCSPISGHTSVYWYQQALGLGLQFLLWYDEGEERNRGNFPPRFSGRQFPNYSSELNVNALELEDSALYLCASSLGGIGTGELFFGEGSRLTVL.